This T cell receptor beta chain was identified during a study of blood T cell repertoires in COVID-19. On the study more broadly: Samples of COVID-19 (acute and convalescent) were obtained from the United States, Italy and Spain. From T cells, B-cell-depleted T cells, or PBMCs came the material, which was cDNA or gDNA.

As processed by the authors: Amplification of reference gene primers provided the estimated nucleated cell counts. Using immunoSEQ multiplex PCR, the repertoire was profiled, and TCRdb retains in-frame clones only, with some absent. That table is the source of V, J and clone size, and D and trimming were worked out from the DNA. The sample shows under 300,000 clones, around four fifths of them seen only once. The sequence was collected from a man older than 75 with acute or convalescent COVID-19. Sequencing input: peripheral blood.

The CDR3 nucleotides read TGTGCCAGTAGTCCCGCGACCCCCACTGGAGGCCACTATAATTCACCCCTCCACTTT. This sequence encodes CASSPATPTGGHYNSPLHF. The gene calls are TRBV19 and TRBJ1-6; no firm D call. This CDR3 is built from 19 residues. CDR1 LNHDA and CDR2 SQIVND come from the germline V gene (reference sequence). The germline V and J ends were trimmed by 5 bases and 3 bases, with 23 bases remaining between them.